These 30 T cell receptor beta chains came from one sample sequenced in a study of vaccination and CD4 T cells after COVID-19. Their target antigens are unknown. Cultured CD4+ T cell DNA was sequenced using the Oncomine TCR Beta short-read assay. Each CDR3 protein is one row after TCRdb ran MiXCR on the PCR reads. The table shows around 12,000 distinct CDR3 sequences, with 44% occurring only once. The treatment here: roughly 11-day PBMC culture with coronavirus spike peptide pools or control peptides (ViraFEST assay). The sample comprised CD4+ T cells from blood, cultured in vitro. Receptors were obtained from a human donor who had recovered from COVID-19.

In this sample, this clonotype turned up a few times. This chain's CDR3 is CASSSLATDTQYF. The DNA for the CDR3 is TGTGCCAGCAGTTCTCTAGCGACAGATACGCAGTATTTT. V is TRBV11-1 and J is TRBJ2-3; D is possibly TRBD2 (6 bases). Germline values: CDR1 SGHAT, CDR2 FQDESV (reference sequence). The CDR3 covers 13 residues. V dropped 6 bases and J dropped 3 bases, with 10 bases sitting between them. Full variable domain (rest looked up from reference TRBV11-1 and TRBJ2-3): EAEVAQSPRYKITEKSQAVAFWCDPISGHATLYWYRQILGQGPELLVQFQDESVVDDSQLPKDRFSAERLKGVDSTLKIQPAELGDSAMYLCASSSLATDTQYFGPGTRLTVL.

There are a few counts of this clonotype. The chain has TRBV11-2 and TRBJ1-1; D perhaps matches TRBD1 (6 bases). V lost 4 bases and J lost 0, with 12 bases in between. Germline V gene data show CDR1 as SGHAT and CDR2 as FQNNGV. The CDR3 spans 15 residues. In nucleotides, the CDR3 is TGTGCCAGCAGCTCACCCTGGGGGCTGAACACTGAAGCTTTCTTT. Protein: CASSSPWGLNTEAFF.

The chain joins TRBV12-3 or TRBV12-4 to TRBJ1-2; 12 nucleotides match TRBD1. Losses at the gene ends were 6 bases for V and 8 bases for J; bases not matched to a gene: 7. The CDR3 spans 14 residues. CDR3 bases: TGTGCCAGCAGGCCGGGACAGGGGGCAAGGGGCTACACCTTC. Amino acid sequence: CASRPGQGARGYTF.

This sequence joins TRBV12-3 or TRBV12-4 and TRBJ1-1; no definite D call. V gave up 6 bases and J gave up 3 bases, with 14 bases separating them. CDR3 length: 14 residues. The CDR3 spells CASRLTVRYTEAFF. CDR3 DNA: TGTGCCAGCAGGTTAACAGTACGCTACACTGAAGCTTTCTTT.

The J gene is TRBJ2-3, the V gene TRBV20-1, with a tentative D call TRBD2 (7 bases). With 0 bases removed from V and 2 bases from J, the gap between germline ends came to 18 bases. Germline CDR1 and CDR2: DFQATT and SNEGSKA (reference sequence). The CDR3 is 17 amino acids. The CDR3 spells CSARDRWRGPPTDTQYF. The CDR3 DNA reads TGCAGTGCTAGAGATCGTTGGCGGGGGCCCCCCACAGATACGCAGTATTTT.

In its sample, this clonotype was seen a few times. The chain uses TRBV11-2 and TRBJ2-7, with D uncertain. Germline V lookup: CDR1 SGHAT, CDR2 FQNNGV. The CDR3 runs to 13 residues. V was pared by 5 bases and J by 4 bases, with 12 bases between. The CDR3 is CASSAHVEYEQYF. The DNA for the CDR3 is TGTGCCAGCAGCGCTCATGTGGAATACGAGCAGTACTTC.

The V call is TRBV19, the J call TRBJ1-3, with D possibly being TRBD1 (5 bases). V lost 7 bases and J 0 bases, leaving 13 bases between the germline ends. The CDR3 extends over 15 amino acids. Germline CDR1 LNHDA, CDR2 SQIVND (reference sequence). CDR3 sequence reads: CASIAGHYSGNTIYF. CDR3 nucleotide sequence: TGTGCCAGTATCGCCGGACATTACTCTGGAAACACCATATATTTT.

CDR3 residues: CAWSDQGDYGYTF. As DNA, the CDR3 is TGTGCCTGGAGTGACCAGGGGGACTATGGCTACACCTTC. The V call is TRBV30, the J call TRBJ1-2, with TRBD1 matching 7 bases. Germline CDR1 and CDR2: GTSNPN and SVGIG (reference sequence). The CDR3 has 13 amino acids. The V segment lost 1 base and the J segment 3 bases; nucleotides outside the gene matches: 2.

V and J are TRBV11-2 and TRBJ1-1; the D is unclear. The V and J ends lost 5 bases and 0 bases respectively, with 7 bases between them. The CDR3 runs to 13 residues. The germline CDR1 and CDR2 sequences are SGHAT and FQNNGV. In nucleotides, the CDR3 is TGTGCCAGCAGCATCCGAGTGAACACTGAAGCTTTCTTT. Translating gives CASSIRVNTEAFF. The full variable domain, completed using reference TRBV11-2 and TRBJ1-1, is EAGVAQSPRYKIIEKRQSVAFWCNPISGHATLYWYQQILGQGPKLLIQFQNNGVVDDSQLPKDRFSAERLKGVDSTLKIQPAKLEDSAVYLCASSIRVNTEAFFGQGTRLTVV.

The chain is built from TRBV12-3 or TRBV12-4 and TRBJ1-2, with D possibly matching TRBD1 (5 bases). The CDR3 is made up of 13 amino acids. Between the trimmed V and J ends, which lost 1 base and 4 bases, there was a span of 7 bases. CDR3 bases: TGTGCCAGCAGTTTAGGACAGTCCTATGGCTACACCTTC. Translated: CASSLGQSYGYTF.

This chain joins TRBV28 and TRBJ2-7, with D perhaps given as TRBD1 or TRBD2 (5 bases each). Germline CDR1 and CDR2: MDHEN and SYDVKM. The CDR3 extends over 15 amino acids. V was pared by 2 bases and J by 2 bases, with 13 bases between. The CDR3 protein is CASSLGGDRTYEQYF. The CDR3 DNA reads as TGTGCCAGCAGTTTAGGTGGGGACCGGACCTACGAGCAGTACTTC.

This clonotype turned up a few times. The chain combines TRBV19 with TRBJ1-5; weak D call: TRBD1 (6 bases). Germline V lookup: CDR1 LNHDA, CDR2 SQIVND (reference sequence). V was trimmed by 9 bases and J by 3 bases, leaving 15 bases between them. The CDR3 is 14 amino acids. CDR3 amino acids: CASKGDRYNQPQHF. CDR3 DNA sequence: TGTGCCAGCAAGGGGGACCGTTACAATCAGCCCCAGCATTTT.

This sequence joins TRBV7-8 and TRBJ2-1, with D maybe TRBD2 (5 bases). The CDR3 spans 15 residues. Deletions cut 5 bases from V and 6 bases from J, with 17 bases between. Germline lookup yields CDR1 SGHVS and CDR2 FQNEAQ. The CDR3 DNA reads as TGTGCCAGCAGCCATCGGGGAGTTGTGGGCAATGAGCAGTTCTTC. As protein: CASSHRGVVGNEQFF.

This clonotype was found a few times. The chain employs TRBV20-1 and TRBJ1-4, with D maybe TRBD1 (5 bases). Trimming removed 3 bases from V and 8 bases from J, with 16 bases in between. Germline V gene sequence: CDR1 DFQATT, CDR2 SNEGSKA (reference sequence). CDR3 length: 14 residues. CDR3 loop: CSASSRTTGEKLFF. CDR3 in DNA: TGCAGTGCTAGTAGCAGGACAACGGGGGAAAAACTGTTTTTT.

The chain employs TRBV5-8 and TRBJ2-7; possible D gene TRBD2, 5 bases. CDR3 size: 16 residues. Germline CDR1 reads SGHTS; CDR2 reads YDEGEE. Deletions cut 4 bases from V and 0 bases from J, with 17 bases between. The CDR3 loop reads CASSRRRRFLSYEQYF. The DNA of the CDR3 is TGTGCCAGCAGCAGGCGGAGGCGATTCCTCTCCTACGAGCAGTACTTC.

This clonotype has only a few counts. In DNA, the CDR3 is TGTGCCAGCAGCCCTGACAGAGTCTTACGGTACGAGCAGTACTTC. This translates into CASSPDRVLRYEQYF. The V call is TRBV7-8, the J call TRBJ2-7, with D maybe TRBD1 (5 bases). The CDR3 has 15 amino acids. The germline CDR1 and CDR2 sequences are SGHVS and FQNEAQ. V lost 5 bases, J lost 4 bases, and 18 bases lay in between.

This chain joins TRBV14 and TRBJ2-2; perhaps TRBD1 as D (5 bases). Germline V CDR1 and CDR2: SGHDN, FVKESK. The germline V and J ends were trimmed by 4 bases and 3 bases, with 12 bases remaining between them. The CDR3 extends over 15 amino acids. In nucleotides, the CDR3 is TGTGCCAGCAGCCTATCAGGGTTTTACACCGGGGAGCTGTTTTTT. It codes for CASSLSGFYTGELFF.

V gene TRBV20-1 combines with J gene TRBJ2-3; D gene ambiguous. The CDR3 is made up of 13 amino acids. The germline gives CDR1 DFQATT, CDR2 SNEGSKA (reference sequence). The CDR3, as DNA: TGCAGCTTAGAGGCGGAAGGCACAGATACGCAGTATTTT. This gives the protein CSLEAEGTDTQYF.

This chain links TRBV6-1 with TRBJ2-1, with 9 bases matching TRBD2. Germline V lookup: CDR1 MNHNS, CDR2 SASEGT. V was pared by 6 bases and J by 2 bases, with 5 bases of the junction left unmatched. The CDR3 totals 15 residues. Here the CDR3 DNA reads TGTGCCAGCAGGCTTAGCGGGAGCCCCTACAATGAGCAGTTCTTC. Protein sequence: CASRLSGSPYNEQFF.

This clonotype was detected a few times. The chain couples TRBV7-9 to TRBJ1-5; D might be TRBD1 (5 bases). The ends were cut back, 2 bases at V and 6 bases at J, with 8 bases in the middle. Germline lookup yields CDR1 SEHNR and CDR2 FQNEAQ (reference sequence). The CDR3 spans 13 residues. The CDR3 sequence is CASSLQGGQPQHF. As DNA, the CDR3 is TGTGCCAGCAGCTTACAGGGAGGTCAGCCCCAGCATTTT.

This clonotype has just a few counts. The rearrangement links TRBV5-4 to TRBJ2-2, with 12 positions matching TRBD2. Germline-derived CDR1 and CDR2 are SGHNT and YYREEE (reference sequence). Losses at the gene ends were 4 bases for V and 7 bases for J; bases not matched to a gene: 8. The CDR3 loop spans 16 amino acids. The CDR3 sequence is CASSLGTSGPSGELFF. The CDR3 coding sequence is TGTGCCAGCAGCCTCGGGACTAGCGGGCCGAGCGGGGAGCTGTTTTTT.

This chain connects TRBV28 to TRBJ1-6, with D unclear. Germline loops: CDR1 MDHEN, CDR2 SYDVKM. The CDR3 sequence is 13 residues long. Trimming took off 3 bases at V and 16 bases at J, with 16 bases between the two ends. The CDR3 DNA reads as TGTGCCAGCAGTTTCCAAGGACGTAGCGATCTCCACTTT. It translates to CASSFQGRSDLHF.

This clonotype was detected only once. V and J are TRBV30 and TRBJ1-1; no clear D gene. Trimming shortened V by 2 bases and J by 3 bases, and 4 bases separated the two germline ends. The CDR3 consists of 11 residues. CDR1 and CDR2 (germline): GTSNPN, SVGIG (reference sequence). DNA of the CDR3: TGTGCCTGGAGTCGAGACACTGAAGCTTTCTTT. Its translation: CAWSRDTEAFF.

Here the CDR3 reads CASSSPPGFSVETQYF. The DNA for the CDR3 is TGTGCCAGCAGTTCCCCCCCGGGGTTTTCCGTGGAGACCCAGTACTTC. This chain uses TRBV6-2 or TRBV6-3 with TRBJ2-5; a weak D match, TRBD2 (5 bases). Germline V CDR1 and CDR2: MNHEY, SVGEGT. Trimming stripped 4 bases from V and 5 bases from J, with 20 bases between. CDR3 length: 16 amino acids.

This chain uses TRBV7-8 with TRBJ2-3; D might be TRBD1 or TRBD2, each matching 5 bases. Germline V gives CDR1 SGHVS, CDR2 FQNEAQ. The CDR3 has 16 residues. Trimming removed 7 bases from V and 6 bases from J, with 23 bases in between. The CDR3 sequence: CASIPGAGTRSDTQYF. The CDR3 DNA is TGTGCCAGCATCCCAGGCGCCGGGACCAGGTCCGATACGCAGTATTTT.

This clonotype was counted only a few times. This chain connects TRBV12-3 or TRBV12-4 to TRBJ1-5, with a tentative D call TRBD1 (5 bases). This CDR3 is built from 16 residues. V dropped 0 bases and J dropped 4 bases, with 13 bases sitting between them. The DNA for the CDR3 is TGTGCCAGCAGTTTAGCTACAGGAGGGATAAATCAGCCCCAGCATTTT. Protein product: CASSLATGGINQPQHF.

J is TRBJ1-1 and V is TRBV6-1; D is undetermined. Per germline, CDR1 MNHNS and CDR2 SASEGT. The CDR3 totals 15 residues. Trimming took 6 bases from V and 9 from J, leaving 23 bases between them. In nucleotides, the CDR3 is TGTGCCAGCAGCGAAACGGGTTCGCATACCAATAAAGCTTTCTTT. Translated, it gives CASSETGSHTNKAFF.

There are a few counts of this clonotype. The chain recombines TRBV10-3 with TRBJ2-3; D is undetermined. The V gene's germline CDR1 is ENHRY and CDR2 SYGVKD. Trimming stripped 2 bases from V and 2 bases from J, with 5 bases between. The CDR3 contains 13 residues. In nucleotides, the CDR3 is TGTGCCATCAGTGAGGGGGTCACAGATACGCAGTATTTT. It is translated as CAISEGVTDTQYF.

The sample holds a few counts of this clonotype. V is TRBV5-1 and J is TRBJ2-7, with 12 positions matching TRBD2. V lost 5 bases, J lost 0 bases, and 6 bases stayed unmatched. In germline, CDR1 is SGHRS, CDR2 YFSETQ. CDR3 length: 16 residues. The CDR3 loop reads CASSYASGRVSYEQYF. CDR3 DNA: TGCGCCAGCAGTTACGCTAGCGGGAGGGTCTCCTACGAGCAGTACTTC.

This clonotype was picked up a small number of times. The chain is built from TRBV20-1 and TRBJ1-1, with a tentative D call TRBD1 (6 bases). This CDR3 region has 10 residues. V was shortened by 5 bases and J by 7 bases, with 8 bases between the two germline ends. Per germline, CDR1 DFQATT and CDR2 SNEGSKA (reference sequence). The CDR3 loop is CSARDIEAFF. CDR3 in DNA: TGCAGTGCTCGGGACATTGAAGCTTTCTTT.